This T cell receptor beta chain was sequenced during a study of Ad26.COV2.S vaccination and SARS-CoV-2 variants. The study's findings and limits: An underestimation of total T cell responses may have resulted from the TCR breadth and depth analyses.

The assay was immunoSEQ multiplex PCR, and TCRdb's table has in-frame clones only and misses some. The repertoire includes over 450,000 clones, 89% of them detected once, and roughly 1.7% sits in the top ten. A remark on this clone: The antigen is unknown.

In germline, CDR1 is SGHVS, CDR2 FQNEAQ. The V gene lost 5 bases and the J gene lost 3 bases, with 10 bases spanning the gap. The CDR3 is made up of 14 amino acids. The sample's treatment: about 20 received Ad26.COV2.S at low or high dose, single or two shots; about 5 received placebo; per-sample allocation not given. Samples analyzed were those drawn on day 63 after the first vaccine or placebo injection. The source was peripheral blood, collected in a trial of Ad26.COV2.S vaccine versus placebo. The TCR sequence derives from a person aged 18 to 59 who received the Ad26.COV2.S COVID-19 vaccine or a placebo. This sequence joins TRBV7-8 and TRBJ2-2, with D unclear. CDR3 loop: CASSRRTDTGELFF. The CDR3 DNA reads as TGTGCCAGCAGCCGACGAACCGACACCGGGGAGCTGTTTTTT.